The 20 T cell receptor beta chains presented below share a single source sample, sequenced in a study of blood T cell repertoires in COVID-19. The method was immunoSEQ multiplex PCR; TCRdb's version includes in-frame clones alone and lacks a portion of them. The repertoire holds around 340,000 clones, around nine tenths seen once, with over 1% in the top ten. The sample consisted of PBMCs or T cells enriched from blood (not recorded which). The source of these receptors is a young woman who had been exposed to COVID-19.

The rearrangement links TRBV5-1 to TRBJ1-1, with D possibly being TRBD1 (5 bases). V gave up 4 bases and J gave up 0 bases, with 16 bases separating them. The CDR3 loop spans 16 amino acids. CDR1 SGHRS and CDR2 YFSETQ come from the germline V gene. This chain's CDR3 is CASSPGRDIMNTEAFF. The CDR3 DNA follows: TGCGCCAGCAGCCCGGGCAGGGATATTATGAACACTGAAGCTTTCTTT. Based on the CDR3 plus reference TRBV5-1 and TRBJ1-1, the full variable domain is KAGVTQTPRYLIKTRGQQVTLSCSPISGHRSVSWYQQTPGQGLQFLFEYFSETQRNKGNFPGRFSGRQFSNSRSEMNVSTLELGDSALYLCASSPGRDIMNTEAFFGQGTRLTVV.

The chain joins TRBV27 to TRBJ2-1; TRBD2 might be the D (5 bases). V lost 5 bases, J lost 0 bases, and 11 bases lay in between. Germline assignment: CDR1 MNHEY and CDR2 SMNVEV (reference sequence). CDR3 length equals 15 residues. The CDR3 is CASSPSAASYNEQFF. CDR3 nucleotide sequence: TGTGCCAGCAGTCCGTCAGCGGCCTCCTACAATGAGCAGTTCTTC.

The chain links TRBV3-1 (or the pseudogene TRBV3-2) to TRBJ2-7; D is perhaps TRBD1 (6 bases). Trimming took off 1 base at V and 6 bases at J, with 16 bases between the two ends. The CDR3 spans 15 residues. In germline, CDR1 is LGHDT, CDR2 YNNKEL (reference sequence). For the CDR3, the DNA is TGTGCCAGCAGCCAAGGGGCAGGGGCGTTCAGCGAGCAGTACTTC. Translation: CASSQGAGAFSEQYF.

V usage is TRBV5-1 and J usage is TRBJ2-2; no clear D. CDR3 length: 12 residues. Germline V gene lookup returns CDR1 SGHRS and CDR2 YFSETQ. Trimming removed 1 base from V and 8 bases from J, with 6 bases in between. The CDR3 DNA sequence: TGCGCCAGCAGCTTGCTAGTGGGGGAGCTGTTTTTT. It translates to CASSLLVGELFF.

The J gene is TRBJ1-5, the V gene TRBV28; maybe TRBD1 (5 bases). CDR3 length equals 14 residues. The V end lost 6 bases, the J end lost 1 base, and 10 bases lay between the germline ends. In germline, CDR1 is MDHEN, CDR2 SYDVKM. CDR3 in DNA: TGTGCCAGCAGCCTTGGACACAGCAATCAGCCCCAGCATTTT. Translation: CASSLGHSNQPQHF.

This clone was picked up one time. The J gene is TRBJ2-7, the V gene TRBV11-3, with 10 bases aligning to TRBD1. V dropped 1 base and J dropped 3; count of bases not matched to a gene: 3. Germline values: CDR1 SGHNT, CDR2 YENEEA. The CDR3 is made up of 15 amino acids. The CDR3 spells CASSLGGQGVYEQYF. In nucleotides, the CDR3 is TGTGCCAGCAGCTTAGGAGGACAGGGGGTCTACGAGCAGTACTTC.

The chain is built from TRBV6-5 and TRBJ1-2; D not certain. Trimming cost V 0 bases and J 2 bases, with 13 bases left between them. The CDR3 contains 16 residues. Per the germline V gene, CDR1 is MNHEY and CDR2 is SVGAGI. CDR3 protein: CASSYSSGRRNYGYTF. Written as DNA, the CDR3 is TGTGCCAGCAGTTACTCTTCTGGCAGGAGGAACTATGGCTACACCTTC.

J is TRBJ1-5 and V is TRBV19; 12 nucleotides agree with TRBD1. The germline CDR1 and CDR2 sequences are LNHDA and SQIVND (reference sequence). This CDR3 region has 20 residues. V shed 5 bases and J 2 bases; nucleotides not matched to a gene: 16. The CDR3 here is CASSHLPGQGAPEGNQPQHF. The CDR3 DNA reads as TGTGCCAGTAGTCACCTTCCGGGACAGGGGGCGCCGGAAGGCAATCAGCCCCAGCATTTT.

The chain combines TRBV6-5 with TRBJ2-7; 12 bases match TRBD2. Per the germline V gene, CDR1 is MNHEY and CDR2 is SVGAGI. The CDR3 contains 16 residues. J gave up 3 bases and V 0 bases, and 3 bases lay outside the gene matches. CDR3 sequence: CASSYSGLAGIYEQYF. The CDR3 nucleotides read TGTGCCAGCAGTTACTCGGGACTAGCGGGTATCTACGAGCAGTACTTC.

This chain links TRBV6-1 with TRBJ2-2; 9 bases fit TRBD2. The CDR3 is 18 residues long. Germline assignment: CDR1 MNHNS and CDR2 SASEGT. J lost 10 bases, V lost 1 base, and 16 bases had no gene match. The DNA of the CDR3 is TGTGCCAGCAGTGAAGGATACCTAGCGGGACCATCCGGTTTGGAGCTGTTTTTT. Translating it yields CASSEGYLAGPSGLELFF.

The sample holds one count of this clone. The chain couples TRBV28 to TRBJ1-2; 12 bases align to TRBD1. The CDR3 length is 18 residues. CDR1 and CDR2 from the germline V gene are MDHEN and SYDVKM. V was clipped by 4 bases and J by 4 bases; unmatched bases: 13. CDR3 DNA: TGTGCCAGCAGTTCAGCCGGGACAGGGGGCCGATCCTCCTATGGCTACACCTTC. It specifies CASSSAGTGGRSSYGYTF.

The chain employs TRBV12-3 or TRBV12-4 and TRBJ1-5; D is undetermined. Trimming removed 3 bases at V and 8 bases at J, with 11 bases between. CDR3 size: 13 residues. The CDR3 nucleotides read TGTGCCAGCAGTTTTCCGCCGCGGGAGCCCCAGCATTTT. Amino acids: CASSFPPREPQHF.

This chain uses TRBV3-1 (or the pseudogene TRBV3-2) with TRBJ1-1; TRBD1 might be the D (5 bases). Germline CDR1 LGHDT, CDR2 YNNKEL (reference sequence). The V end lost 0 bases, the J end lost 5 bases, and 13 bases lay between the germline ends. This CDR3 is built from 15 residues. The CDR3 nucleotides read TGTGCCAGCAGCCAAGAGTGGCAGGGATATACTGAAGCTTTCTTT. Encoded protein: CASSQEWQGYTEAFF.

V and J are TRBV30 and TRBJ2-5; TRBD2 matches 7 bases. Germline loops: CDR1 GTSNPN, CDR2 SVGIG (reference sequence). V lost 3 bases to trimming and J lost 5 bases; unmatched junction nucleotides: 6. The CDR3 covers 13 residues. The CDR3 loop reads CAWRSGGMETQYF. The CDR3 DNA reads as TGTGCCTGGAGGTCCGGGGGGATGGAGACCCAGTACTTC.

The V call is TRBV18, the J call TRBJ1-5; no firm D call. Trimming removed 5 bases at V and 5 bases at J, with 10 bases between. Looked up from germline, CDR1 is KGHSH and CDR2 is LQKENI. The length of the CDR3 is 13 residues. The CDR3, as DNA: TGTGCCAGCTCATTTTCCGAGGATCAGCCCCAGCATTTT. The encoded protein is CASSFSEDQPQHF.

The chain couples TRBV14 to TRBJ1-3; D remains ambiguous. Germline V CDR1 and CDR2: SGHDN, FVKESK. This CDR3 is 15 amino acids long. V was clipped by 0 bases and J by 0 bases, with 6 bases between them. The CDR3 DNA reads as TGTGCCAGCAGCCAAGACGGTTTCTCTGGAAACACCATATATTTT. Protein product: CASSQDGFSGNTIYF.

CDR3 in DNA: TGTGCCAGCAGTCCGCAGGGGACCACAGATACGCAGTATTTT. It yields the protein CASSPQGTTDTQYF. The chain is built from TRBV6-5 and TRBJ2-3; possibly TRBD1 for D (6 bases). Trimming left V 5 bases short and J 2 bases short, with 11 bases between. This CDR3 spans 14 amino acids. Per germline, CDR1 MNHEY and CDR2 SVGAGI.

The rearrangement uses TRBV6-5 and TRBJ1-2; possibly TRBD1 for D (5 bases). The CDR3 runs to 12 residues. V was pared by 7 bases and J by 4 bases, with 10 bases between. Per germline, CDR1 MNHEY and CDR2 SVGAGI. This chain's CDR3 is CASTDGGYGYTF. As DNA, the CDR3 is TGTGCCAGCACCGACGGGGGCTATGGCTACACCTTC.

The CDR3 is CASSLTGFVLAGDDTQYF. The CDR3, as DNA: TGCGCCAGCAGCTTGACCGGTTTTGTCCTAGCGGGAGACGATACGCAGTATTTT. The chain links TRBV5-1 to TRBJ2-3; 10 bases agree with TRBD2. The V gene end was trimmed by 1 base and the J gene end by 6 bases; junction bases not matched to a gene: 14. This CDR3 region has 18 residues. Germline CDR1 is SGHRS and CDR2 is YFSETQ.

This clone was observed a handful of times. The CDR3 loop reads CASSYSSGSDIQYF. DNA for the CDR3: TGTGCCAGCAGTTACTCCAGCGGGAGTGACATTCAGTACTTC. The chain has TRBV6-2 or TRBV6-3 and TRBJ2-4; 8 nucleotides match TRBD2. The junction had 3 bases not matched to a gene; V was cut back by 0 bases and J by 8 bases. The CDR3 runs 14 residues. From germline, CDR1 is MNHEY and CDR2 SVGEGT.